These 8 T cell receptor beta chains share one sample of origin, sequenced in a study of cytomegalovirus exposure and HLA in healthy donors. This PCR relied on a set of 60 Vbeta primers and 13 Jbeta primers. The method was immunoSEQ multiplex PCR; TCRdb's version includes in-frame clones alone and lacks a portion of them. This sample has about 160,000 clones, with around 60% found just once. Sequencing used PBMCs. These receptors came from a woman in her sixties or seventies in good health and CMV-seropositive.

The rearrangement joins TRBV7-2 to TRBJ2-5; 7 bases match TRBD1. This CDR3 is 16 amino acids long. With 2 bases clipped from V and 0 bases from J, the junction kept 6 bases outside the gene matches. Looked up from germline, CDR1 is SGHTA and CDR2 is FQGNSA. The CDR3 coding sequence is TGTGCCAGCAGCTTAAGGCCCAGGGGGTACCAAGAGACCCAGTACTTC. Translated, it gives CASSLRPRGYQETQYF. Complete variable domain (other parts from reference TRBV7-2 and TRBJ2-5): GAGVSQSPSNKVTEKGKDVELRCDPISGHTALYWYRQSLGQGLEFLIYFQGNSAPDKSGLPSDRFSAERTGGSVSTLTIQRTQQEDSAVYLCASSLRPRGYQETQYFGPGTRLLVL.

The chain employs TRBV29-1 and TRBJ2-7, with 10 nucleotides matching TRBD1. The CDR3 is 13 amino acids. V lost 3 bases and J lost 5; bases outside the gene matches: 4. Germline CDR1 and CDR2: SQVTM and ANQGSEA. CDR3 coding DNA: TGCAGCGTTGAGGGACAGGGGATTAACGAGCAGTACTTC. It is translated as CSVEGQGINEQYF.

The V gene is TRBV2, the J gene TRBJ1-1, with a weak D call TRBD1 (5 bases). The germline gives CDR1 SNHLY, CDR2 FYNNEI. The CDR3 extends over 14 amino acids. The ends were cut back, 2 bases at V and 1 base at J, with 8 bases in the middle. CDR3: CASSEFGANTEAFF. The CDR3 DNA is TGTGCCAGCAGTGAATTTGGGGCGAACACTGAAGCTTTCTTT.

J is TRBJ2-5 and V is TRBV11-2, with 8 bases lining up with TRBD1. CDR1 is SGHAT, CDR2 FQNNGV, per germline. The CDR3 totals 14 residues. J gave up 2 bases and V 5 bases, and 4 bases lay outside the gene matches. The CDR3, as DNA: TGTGCCAGCAGCCCCCGGACAGGGCAAGAGACCCAGTACTTC. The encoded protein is CASSPRTGQETQYF.

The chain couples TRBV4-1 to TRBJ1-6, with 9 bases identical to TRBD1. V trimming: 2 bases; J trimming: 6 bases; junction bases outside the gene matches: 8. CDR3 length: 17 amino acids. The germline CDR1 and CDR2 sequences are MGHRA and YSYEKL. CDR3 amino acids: CASSQIPGQGINSPLHF. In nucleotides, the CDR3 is TGCGCCAGCAGCCAAATACCGGGACAGGGAATTAATTCACCCCTCCACTTT.

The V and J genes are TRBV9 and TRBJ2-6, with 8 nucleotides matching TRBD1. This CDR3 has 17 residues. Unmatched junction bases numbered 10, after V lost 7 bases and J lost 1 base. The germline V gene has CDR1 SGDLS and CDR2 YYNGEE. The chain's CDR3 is CASGTGTGFSGANVLTF. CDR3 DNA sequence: TGTGCCAGCGGGACAGGTACGGGGTTTTCTGGGGCCAACGTCCTGACTTTC. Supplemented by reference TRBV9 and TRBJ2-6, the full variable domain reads DSGVTQTPKHLITATGQRVTLRCSPRSGDLSVYWYQQSLDQGLQFLIQYYNGEERAKGNILERFSAQQFPDLHSELNLSSLELGDSALYFCASGTGTGFSGANVLTFGAGSRLTVL.

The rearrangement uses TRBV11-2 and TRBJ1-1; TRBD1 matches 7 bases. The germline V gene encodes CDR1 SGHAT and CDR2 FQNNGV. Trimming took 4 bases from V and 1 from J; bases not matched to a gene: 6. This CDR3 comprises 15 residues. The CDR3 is CASSSWTGPNTEAFF. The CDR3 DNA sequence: TGTGCCAGCAGCTCCTGGACAGGACCGAACACTGAAGCTTTCTTT.

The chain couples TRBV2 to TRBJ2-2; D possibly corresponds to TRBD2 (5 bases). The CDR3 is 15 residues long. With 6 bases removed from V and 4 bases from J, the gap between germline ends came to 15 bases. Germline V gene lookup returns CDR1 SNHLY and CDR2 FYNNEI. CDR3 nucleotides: TGTGCCAGCAGGCGCGAGGGCCCGGCCACCGGGGAGCTGTTTTTT. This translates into CASRREGPATGELFF.